Each of the 9 T cell receptor beta chains below was sequenced from the same sample in a study of a mutant IDH1 vaccine in newly diagnosed glioma. Antigens of these TCRs are unknown. The repertoire was sequenced with immunoSEQ multiplex PCR; TCRdb's copy has only in-frame clones and lacks some. The repertoire holds fewer than 35,000 clones, with about 90% as singletons. The time point here: week 11, during vaccination. Vaccine doses each comprised 300 ug of mutant IDH1 20-mer peptide, with topical imiquimod. The source was PBMCs, collected from a glioma patient whose treatment included an IDH1 peptide vaccine. These TCRs come from a man between 18 and 35 years old with glioma.

The chain has TRBV10-2 and TRBJ2-2; 13 bases are shared with TRBD2. Trimming cost V 9 bases and J 5 bases; bases outside gene matches: 6. The CDR3 consists of 15 residues. CDR1 and CDR2 (germline): WSHSY, SAAADI. CDR3: CASTSGRAWTGELFF. CDR3 DNA: TGCGCCAGTACTAGCGGGAGGGCCTGGACCGGGGAGCTGTTTTTT.

This chain uses TRBV29-1 with TRBJ2-2; 7 positions match TRBD1. The CDR3 contains 14 residues. The junction had 11 bases not matched to a gene; V was cut back by 7 bases and J by 6 bases. CDR1 is SQVTM, CDR2 ANQGSEA, per germline. CDR3: CSGRQGETAGELFF. The CDR3, as DNA: TGCAGCGGTCGACAGGGCGAAACGGCCGGGGAGCTGTTTTTT.

V gene TRBV15 combines with J gene TRBJ1-2; D possibly corresponds to TRBD1 (5 bases). Deletions cut 3 bases from V and 6 bases from J, with 11 bases between. The CDR3 is 13 residues long. The germline V gene encodes CDR1 LNHNV and CDR2 YYDKDF (reference sequence). CDR3 amino acids: CATSRDRGDGYTF. CDR3 nucleotides: TGTGCCACCAGCAGGGACCGGGGGGATGGCTACACCTTC.

The chain links TRBV29-1 to TRBJ1-2; D is possibly TRBD1 (5 bases). CDR3 size: 11 residues. Between the trimmed V and J ends, which lost 4 bases and 8 bases, there was a span of 11 bases. Germline CDR1 is SQVTM and CDR2 is ANQGSEA. CDR3 DNA sequence: TGCAGCGTTGGAGGGACGACCGGCTACACCTTC. Translating gives CSVGGTTGYTF.

The V call is TRBV9, the J call TRBJ2-7; the match to TRBD1 covers 7 bases. The CDR3 is 14 amino acids. Per the germline V gene, CDR1 is SGDLS and CDR2 is YYNGEE. Trimming took 0 bases from V and 4 from J; bases not matched to a gene: 4. This CDR3 is CASSVATGQYEQYF. CDR3 sequence (DNA): TGTGCCAGCAGCGTAGCGACAGGGCAGTACGAGCAGTACTTC.

The table lists this clone with a count of one. This chain uses TRBV7-8 with TRBJ2-2; perhaps TRBD2 as D (5 bases). Trimming left V 1 base short and J 6 bases short, with 6 bases between. The CDR3 is 13 amino acids. From germline, CDR1 is SGHVS and CDR2 FQNEAQ. The CDR3 DNA follows: TGTGCCAGCAGCTTAGAAGCGGCCGGGGAGCTGTTTTTT. Its protein is CASSLEAAGELFF. Supplemented by reference TRBV7-8 and TRBJ2-2, the full variable domain reads GAGVSQSPRYKVAKRGQDVALRCDPISGHVSLFWYQQALGQGPEFLTYFQNEAQLDKSGLPSDRFFAERPEGSVSTLKIQRTQQEDSAVYLCASSLEAAGELFFGEGSRLTVL.

V usage is TRBV7-9 and J usage is TRBJ2-2, with unresolved D. V dropped 2 bases and J dropped 8 bases, with 12 bases sitting between them. The CDR3 totals 14 residues. CDR1 and CDR2 from the germline V gene are SEHNR and FQNEAQ (reference sequence). CDR3 in amino acids: CASSLSQLGGELFF. For the CDR3, the DNA is TGTGCCAGCAGCTTAAGCCAGCTTGGAGGGGAGCTGTTTTTT.

This chain links TRBV7-9 with TRBJ2-5; 7 bases line up with TRBD2. Trimming took 5 bases from V and 4 from J; bases not matched to a gene: 4. The CDR3 consists of 13 residues. Looked up from germline, CDR1 is SEHNR and CDR2 is FQNEAQ (reference sequence). CDR3: CASSPTGGETQYF. Written as DNA, the CDR3 is TGTGCCAGCAGCCCCACGGGGGGAGAGACCCAGTACTTC.

This rearrangement joins TRBV5-1 to TRBJ2-4; TRBD2 is a possible D gene (6 bases). V was shortened by 5 bases and J by 0 bases, with 15 bases between the two germline ends. The length of the CDR3 is 16 residues. Germline V gene lookup returns CDR1 SGHRS and CDR2 YFSETQ. The CDR3 region has the DNA TGCGCCAGCAGTCTCCGGGCGGGACTAGCCAAAAACATTCAGTACTTC. This gives the protein CASSLRAGLAKNIQYF.